The 27 T cell receptor beta chains in this list originate from one sample, sequenced in a study of blood T cell repertoires in COVID-19. The repertoire was sequenced with immunoSEQ multiplex PCR; TCRdb's copy has only in-frame clones and lacks some. The profile shows over 150,000 clones, 87% of them singletons. The source material was peripheral blood. These receptors came from a woman in her sixties or seventies with COVID-19, enrolled during active disease.

The J gene is TRBJ2-1, the V gene TRBV28; 10 bases are a match to TRBD2. CDR1 is MDHEN, CDR2 SYDVKM, per germline. This CDR3 has 14 amino acids. With V trimmed by 7 bases and J by 3 bases, 3 bases remained unmatched. This chain's CDR3 is CASIPSGSYNEQFF. CDR3 coding DNA: TGTGCCAGCATCCCTAGCGGGAGCTACAATGAGCAGTTCTTC. Supplemented by reference TRBV28 and TRBJ2-1, the full variable domain reads DVKVTQSSRYLVKRTGEKVFLECVQDMDHENMFWYRQDPGLGLRLIYFSYDVKMKEKGDIPEGYSVSREKKERFSLILESASTNQTSMYLCASIPSGSYNEQFFGPGTRLTVL.

The chain combines TRBV6-2 or TRBV6-3 with TRBJ2-3; no clear D. Trimming shortened V by 0 bases and J by 4 bases, and 17 bases separated the two germline ends. Looked up from germline, CDR1 is MNHEY and CDR2 is SVGEGT. The CDR3 totals 17 residues. The CDR3 sequence is CASSYSSGLHAADTQYF. CDR3 in DNA: TGTGCCAGCAGTTACTCTTCCGGGTTGCACGCGGCAGATACGCAGTATTTT.

The rearrangement uses TRBV6-5 and TRBJ1-4; 9 nucleotides agree with TRBD1. Trimming at V came to 6 bases and at J to 7 bases, leaving 6 bases not matched to a gene. This CDR3 is built from 14 residues. Looked up from germline, CDR1 is MNHEY and CDR2 is SVGAGI. CDR3 in DNA: TGTGCCAGCAGACGAACAGGGGGCACTGAAAAACTGTTTTTT. Protein product: CASRRTGGTEKLFF.

The chain has TRBV12-5 and TRBJ2-4; D might be TRBD2 (5 bases). This CDR3 region has 12 residues. Germline lookup yields CDR1 LGHNT and CDR2 FRNRAP. V shed 1 base and J shed 13 bases, with 11 bases lying between them. The CDR3 DNA sequence: TGTGCTAGTGGTTTGGCTCCGGAGGTACAGTACTTC. It is translated as CASGLAPEVQYF.

The chain recombines TRBV19 with TRBJ1-1; TRBD1 matches at 10 bases. Germline V gene lookup returns CDR1 LNHDA and CDR2 SQIVND (reference sequence). This CDR3 spans 14 amino acids. The ends lost 5 bases at V and 6 bases at J; junction bases unmatched: 6. This chain's CDR3 is CASSPRTGGPEAFF. CDR3 DNA sequence: TGTGCCAGTAGTCCGCGGACAGGGGGGCCTGAAGCTTTCTTT.

The chain is built from TRBV4-2 and TRBJ1-2; D ambiguous. The V end was cut by 1 base, the J end by 4 bases, with 7 bases between. Germline CDR1 is LGHNA and CDR2 is YNFKEQ. This CDR3 has 13 residues. CDR3 in DNA: TGTGCCAGCAGCCAAGCCCTGAGCTATGGCTACACCTTC. Its translation: CASSQALSYGYTF.

The J gene is TRBJ2-3, the V gene TRBV7-9; a weak D match, TRBD1 (5 bases). Germline V gene lookup returns CDR1 SEHNR and CDR2 FQNEAQ (reference sequence). CDR3 length: 15 amino acids. V lost 3 bases and J 2 bases, leaving 12 bases between the germline ends. CDR3: CASSFVQGYTDTQYF. The CDR3, as DNA: TGTGCCAGCAGCTTTGTCCAGGGCTACACAGATACGCAGTATTTT.

The chain is built from TRBV28 and TRBJ2-3, with D possibly matching TRBD1 (6 bases). This CDR3 has 13 residues. The V gene's germline CDR1 is MDHEN and CDR2 SYDVKM. V lost 6 bases to trimming and J lost 6 bases, with 13 bases between them. CDR3 in DNA: TGTGCCAGCAGAGCGACAGGCGAGGATACGCAGTATTTT. It encodes CASRATGEDTQYF. The full variable domain, completed using reference TRBV28 and TRBJ2-3, is DVKVTQSSRYLVKRTGEKVFLECVQDMDHENMFWYRQDPGLGLRLIYFSYDVKMKEKGDIPEGYSVSREKKERFSLILESASTNQTSMYLCASRATGEDTQYFGPGTRLTVL.

This clone came up once. The genes are TRBV18 and TRBJ1-1; 9 positions agree with TRBD1. With 6 bases clipped from V and 7 bases from J, the junction kept 3 bases outside the gene matches. The CDR3 extends over 12 amino acids. Germline lookup yields CDR1 KGHSH and CDR2 LQKENI. The DNA for the CDR3 is TGTGCCAGCTCGGGACAGGGAGGTGAAGCTTTCTTT. Protein sequence: CASSGQGGEAFF.

This clone occurred a few times. This chain joins TRBV7-9 and TRBJ1-2; D uncertain. Germline CDR1 SEHNR, CDR2 FQNEAQ (reference sequence). The CDR3 has 12 residues. Trimming removed 1 base at V and 7 bases at J, with 7 bases between. The CDR3 sequence: CASSLGAGGYTF. The CDR3 DNA follows: TGTGCCAGCAGCTTAGGGGCCGGTGGCTACACCTTC.

V is TRBV10-3 and J is TRBJ2-2, with 12 bases fitting TRBD1. J gave up 4 bases and V 6 bases, and 3 bases lay outside the gene matches. The CDR3 is 15 amino acids. Germline lookup yields CDR1 ENHRY and CDR2 SYGVKD. CDR3 sequence: CAISGTGGGTGELFF. In DNA, the CDR3 is TGTGCCATCAGCGGGACAGGGGGCGGCACCGGGGAGCTGTTTTTT.

The V gene is TRBV30, the J gene TRBJ2-5; 8 positions match TRBD2. With V trimmed by 0 bases and J by 5 bases, 8 bases remained unmatched. Per germline, CDR1 GTSNPN and CDR2 SVGIG (reference sequence). CDR3 length: 15 residues. CDR3: CAWSVHSGGTETQYF. The CDR3, as DNA: TGTGCCTGGAGTGTACATTCGGGAGGGACTGAGACCCAGTACTTC.

This rearrangement joins TRBV28 to TRBJ2-1; 15 bases match TRBD2. The V gene end was trimmed by 4 bases and the J gene end by 3 bases; junction bases not matched to a gene: 7. Per the germline V gene, CDR1 is MDHEN and CDR2 is SYDVKM. This CDR3 comprises 18 residues. The CDR3 nucleotides read TGTGCCAGCAGTTCATGGACTAGCGGGAGGGATAACTACAATGAGCAGTTCTTC. Protein: CASSSWTSGRDNYNEQFF. Drawing the rest from reference TRBV28 and TRBJ2-1, the complete variable domain is DVKVTQSSRYLVKRTGEKVFLECVQDMDHENMFWYRQDPGLGLRLIYFSYDVKMKEKGDIPEGYSVSREKKERFSLILESASTNQTSMYLCASSSWTSGRDNYNEQFFGPGTRLTVL.

This clone was seen just once. This chain connects TRBV11-3 to TRBJ1-1, with 8 bases matching TRBD1. This CDR3 is 15 amino acids long. The V gene end was trimmed by 1 base and the J gene end by 0 bases; junction bases not matched to a gene: 1. CDR1 and CDR2 from the germline V gene are SGHNT and YENEEA. The CDR3, as DNA: TGTGCCAGCAGCTTAGTGACAGGGGTGAACACTGAAGCTTTCTTT. Encoded protein: CASSLVTGVNTEAFF. The complete variable domain, with remaining parts taken from reference TRBV11-3 and TRBJ1-1, reads EAGVVQSPRYKIIEKKQPVAFWCNPISGHNTLYWYLQNLGQGPELLIRYENEEAVDDSQLPKDRFSAERLKGVDSTLKIQPAELGDSAVYLCASSLVTGVNTEAFFGQGTRLTVV.

The chain employs TRBV7-9 and TRBJ2-5; the match to TRBD1 covers 7 bases. CDR3 size: 14 residues. Germline CDR1 and CDR2: SEHNR and FQNEAQ (reference sequence). The ends lost 5 bases at V and 2 bases at J; junction bases unmatched: 5. CDR3 bases: TGTGCCAGCAGCACAGGGGACGCACAAGAGACCCAGTACTTC. This translates into CASSTGDAQETQYF.

The V gene is TRBV5-4, the J gene TRBJ1-2; 9 nucleotides agree with TRBD1. Germline loops: CDR1 SGHNT, CDR2 YYREEE (reference sequence). The CDR3 runs to 15 residues. After removal of 2 bases from V and 3 bases from J, the junction contained 5 bases not matched to a gene. CDR3 loop: CASSFLGQGDYGYTF. In DNA form, the CDR3 reads TGTGCCAGCAGCTTTTTGGGACAGGGTGACTATGGCTACACCTTC.

The chain links TRBV20-1 to TRBJ2-3, with TRBD2 identical over 9 bases. The V gene's germline CDR1 is DFQATT and CDR2 SNEGSKA (reference sequence). This CDR3 has 15 residues. With V trimmed by 3 bases and J by 2 bases, 6 bases remained unmatched. The CDR3, as DNA: TGCAGTGCTAGTAATGTAGCGGGAGACACAGATACGCAGTATTTT. Translation gives CSASNVAGDTDTQYF.

The chain is built from TRBV6-2 or TRBV6-3 and TRBJ2-2; TRBD2 agrees at 9 bases. From germline, CDR1 is MNHEY and CDR2 SVGEGT. The V and J ends lost 6 bases and 6 bases, in that order; junction bases with no gene match: 11. The CDR3 totals 16 residues. The CDR3 DNA sequence: TGTGCCAGCAGCCCCCCAGCGCCTAGCGGGGCCGGGGAGCTGTTTTTT. Its protein product is CASSPPAPSGAGELFF.

The chain links TRBV11-2 to TRBJ2-7; TRBD2 might be the D (5 bases). The CDR3 is 14 residues long. Trimming removed 5 bases at V and 3 bases at J, with 14 bases between. Per germline, CDR1 SGHAT and CDR2 FQNNGV. The CDR3 spells CASSQPGWVYEQYF. The CDR3 DNA follows: TGTGCCAGCAGCCAGCCGGGGTGGGTCTACGAGCAGTACTTC.

V is TRBV18 and J is TRBJ1-6; 7 nucleotides line up with TRBD1. The CDR3 contains 14 residues. The germline V gene encodes CDR1 KGHSH and CDR2 LQKENI. The trim removed 6 bases at V and 7 bases at J, leaving 6 bases unmatched. DNA of the CDR3: TGTGCCAGCTCCGGGGGACAGTCGAATTCACCCCTCCACTTT. It codes for CASSGGQSNSPLHF.

The chain carries TRBV5-1 and TRBJ1-2; a weak D match, TRBD1 (6 bases). V lost 1 base and J 4 bases, leaving 11 bases between the germline ends. The CDR3 covers 14 residues. Germline V gene lookup returns CDR1 SGHRS and CDR2 YFSETQ. In nucleotides, the CDR3 is TGCGCCAGCAGCTTGCAGGACAGCGGCTATGGCTACACCTTC. Its translation is CASSLQDSGYGYTF.

Only one count was recorded for this clone. The genes are TRBV12-3 or TRBV12-4 and TRBJ1-1; 8 nucleotides line up with TRBD1. The ends lost 3 bases at V and 7 bases at J; junction bases unmatched: 4. The CDR3 contains 13 residues. The CDR3 DNA follows: TGTGCCAGCAGTTTGACAGGGGACATTGAAGCTTTCTTT. This sequence encodes CASSLTGDIEAFF.

J is TRBJ1-4 and V is TRBV28; the D gene is possibly TRBD1 (5 bases). V shed 6 bases and J shed 0 bases, with 5 bases lying between them. The CDR3 consists of 13 residues. Germline assignment: CDR1 MDHEN and CDR2 SYDVKM. CDR3 amino acids: CASRGATNEKLFF. CDR3 DNA sequence: TGTGCCAGCAGAGGGGCAACTAATGAAAAACTGTTTTTT. Full variable domain (missing parts from reference TRBV28 and TRBJ1-4): DVKVTQSSRYLVKRTGEKVFLECVQDMDHENMFWYRQDPGLGLRLIYFSYDVKMKEKGDIPEGYSVSREKKERFSLILESASTNQTSMYLCASRGATNEKLFFGSGTQLSVL.

The count of this clone is one. The V and J genes are TRBV7-2 and TRBJ2-5, with D hard to call. CDR1 and CDR2 from the germline V gene are SGHTA and FQGNSA. The CDR3 totals 13 residues. V shed 5 bases and J shed 2 bases, with 9 bases lying between them. In DNA form, the CDR3 reads TGTGCCAGCAGCCCTCAGGCTCAAGAGACCCAGTACTTC. Translating it yields CASSPQAQETQYF.

V and J are TRBV9 and TRBJ2-1, with 16 bases fitting TRBD2. CDR1 and CDR2 (germline): SGDLS, YYNGEE. This CDR3 spans 17 amino acids. Germline trimming cut 3 bases from V and 7 bases from J; bases unmatched to any gene: 7. The CDR3 region has the DNA TGTGCCAGCAGCGACTCCGGGACTAGCGGGAGGGGGAATGAGCAGTTCTTC. Its protein is CASSDSGTSGRGNEQFF. Full variable domain (remainder filled in from reference TRBV9 and TRBJ2-1): DSGVTQTPKHLITATGQRVTLRCSPRSGDLSVYWYQQSLDQGLQFLIQYYNGEERAKGNILERFSAQQFPDLHSELNLSSLELGDSALYFCASSDSGTSGRGNEQFFGPGTRLTVL.

CDR3 nucleotide sequence: TGTGCCAGCACCTCGGGGAGGGTCGGGGAGCTGTTTTTT. It encodes CASTSGRVGELFF. The V call is TRBV5-4, the J call TRBJ2-2, with 7 bases aligning to TRBD2. CDR3 length: 13 amino acids. With 6 bases clipped from V and 7 bases from J, the junction kept 6 bases outside the gene matches. Germline CDR1 SGHNT, CDR2 YYREEE (reference sequence).

The chain couples TRBV21-1 to TRBJ1-6; no DNA check was done on the table's D call, TRBD1. TRBV21-1 is reported as a pseudogene. This CDR3 contains 16 residues. CDR3 in DNA: TGTGCCAGCAGCAAATGGGACAGGGTGAGGAATTCACCCCTCCACTTT. Translating gives CASSKWDRVRNSPLHF.